This TCR beta chain was profiled in a study of human T cells and chemical hapten exposure. General study findings and limits: Expanded TCR counts at PT1 were positively correlated with the patch test score.

A few counts support this clonotype. The antigen is unknown. TCRdb called the RACE reads again in MiXCR, with one record for every CDR3 protein. The sample carries roughly 380,000 distinct CDR3 sequences, around 5.5% recorded once. The time point was: pre-sensitization, week 0. Stated treatment: therapeutic diphenylcyclopropenone sensitization with weekly scalp DPC. Here the sequenced sample was whole blood, taken in connection with sensitization to the hapten diphenylcyclopropenone (DPC). The source is a woman between 50 and 59 years old with alopecia areata. Some clones in this sample may be carry-over from other donors' samples.

The CDR3 is CASTLSGRSITGELFF. The CDR3 DNA reads as TGTGCCAGCACCTTGTCGGGGAGGAGCATCACCGGGGAGCTGTTTTTT. The chain carries TRBV12-3 or TRBV12-4 and TRBJ2-2, with D tentatively TRBD2 (6 bases). The CDR3 sequence is 16 residues long. V lost 7 bases and J 4 bases, leaving 19 bases between the germline ends.